This T cell receptor beta chain was sequenced during a study of regulatory T cells in long-lasting Graves disease. Study-wide results and limits: Results may be inaccurate due to the small sample size. Tissue studied was limited to peripheral blood, excluding thyroid tissue.

Worth noting for this clonotype: Its antigen is undetermined.

Construction of the TCR beta libraries employed iRepertoire HTBI primers in conjunction with Arm-PCR of CDR3 regions. In the original workflow: Spanning all samples, the identified segments comprised over 50 TRBV and over 13 TRBJ. TCRdb used MiXCR to reprocess the multiplex PCR reads, holding one entry per CDR3 protein. What appears here as the V and J calls and clone size reflects TCRdb's work, not the paper's. The data hold roughly 610,000 distinct CDR3 sequences, with roughly 16% observed a single time. The time point is: newly diagnosed GD, antithyroid drugs for less than 3 months. PBMC RNA was the source of the TCR library. The data also belong to a second study, concerning T cells in Graves' hyperthyroidism and ophthalmopathy. Per that paper: RT-PCR in the first round (using the HTBI primer set) targeted the TCR CDR3.

The clonotype was recovered from a woman under 40 with Graves disease. The sample in question was peripheral blood mononuclear cells (PBMCs), obtained at new diagnosis, from a patient treated with antithyroid drugs.

CDR3 loop: CATSDFETRKTGELFF. The CDR3, as DNA: TGTGCCACCAGTGATTTCGAGACTAGAAAGACCGGGGAGCTGTTTTTT. The chain uses TRBV24-1 and TRBJ2-2; possibly TRBD2 for D (6 bases). Trimming removed 1 base at V and 5 bases at J, with 13 bases between. Germline V lookup: CDR1 KGHDR, CDR2 SFDVKD. The CDR3 has 16 amino acids.